The following is a T cell receptor beta chain sequence with its context. The clone's antigen remains unknown. No much larger clone is present one base from it, and per-base qualities are unavailable. The CDR3 regions of human TCRbeta chains were analyzed by immunosequencing. Regarding the original processing steps: Repertoire TCRs were checked for matches against a reference library of SARS-CoV-2-specific TCRs that had been generated using the MIRA antigen-specificity platform. Breadth meant the fraction of unique TCRs that were SARS-CoV-2-associated, whereas depth meant the fraction of total T cells that were SARS-CoV-2-associated. Each spike-specific TCR was assigned to its reactive spike region and to a CD4 or CD8 class using the MIRA data. Log10-transformed breadth and depth values were compared by one-way ANOVA with Sidak's multiple comparisons tests. This immuneACCESS table, as held by TCRdb, lists in-frame sequences with V and J called but not all clones. Of the missing ones, under half trace to an unresolved V gene in checked studies; the others have no known cause. D and trimming come from the DNA, and the V and J calls and clone size come from that table. This sample is represented by around 120,000 clones; around 92% of them were singletons. Of the sample, approximately 8% falls within the top ten clones.

The germline V end is reduced by 7 bases and the J end by 5 bases; junction bases left unmatched: 5. CDR1 and CDR2 are drawn from the germline V gene: SNHLY, FYNNEI. From the cysteine through the phenylalanine, the CDR3 covers 13 amino acids. Just the 39-base CDR3 DNA is kept, in frame starting at base 1. The data were taken from a study of T cell responses to AZD1222 COVID-19 vaccine (dated by TCRdb to about 2021). With respect to the entire study: A total of around 240 trial participants underwent TCR sequencing, of whom some 210 received two doses of AZD1222 and about 25 received two doses of the MenACWY control vaccine. Enrollment into the trials was organized by age into subgroups of 18-55, 56-69 and 70-plus years, and those subgroups contained roughly 150, 30 and 60 TCR-sequenced participants, respectively.

Points the paper makes about the study in general: The 56-69-year group was small, and its depth increase did not reach significance, likely because of low power. Vaccine-associated CD4 TCRs spanned the whole spike protein, with dominant responses in regions 160-218 and 743-854. After two AZD1222 doses, both the breadth and the depth of spike-specific TCRs were significantly higher than at day 0 and than in MenACWY recipients. Reportedly, close to half of the unique spike-specific TCRs recognized epitopes lying outside the regions that are mutated in the B.1.351 and B.1.1.7 variants. No day 14 peak-response samples were available, so repertoires were characterized only after the peak T cell response. Participants were mostly white British and included more females than males, and it was suggested by the authors that clonal diversity may have been underestimated. Only a handful of AZD1222 recipients were SARS-CoV-2 seropositive at baseline, limiting conclusions about previously exposed vaccinees.

The sample's time point, from its label and the paper: about 28 days (+/-7) after the second vaccine dose. AZD1222 recipients with second doses at about 4 weeks or about 12 weeks were pooled, because spike-specific TCR depth and breadth did not differ between schedules. Vaccinee samples were obtained from the UK trials COV001 and COV002, which included a single-blind randomized controlled phase 2/3 trial of AZD1222 (ChAdOx1 nCoV-19) in healthy adults. For TCRbeta chain sequencing, PBMC samples from trial participants were taken at day 0 and at day 28 after the second dose. Sequenced material: peripheral blood, taken 28 days after the second AZD1222 dose. Recombination joined TRBV2 with TRBJ2-1; 7 central bases correspond to TRBD2. This clonotype was sampled from an adult who received the AZD1222 COVID-19 vaccine. The bases are TGTGCCAGCAAGGGAGGGAATAACAATGAGCAGTTCTTC. Protein translation: CASKGGNNNEQFF.